This TCR beta chain came from a study of blood T cells in healthy people across ages. V gave up 4 bases and J gave up 3 bases, with 13 bases separating them. The CDR3 length is 15 residues. A second roughly 6 to 11 cycle PCR used barcoded and J-beta primers. TCRdb redid the calling of the 5' RACE reads with MiXCR, one entry per CDR3 protein. This sample has 1,800,000 or so distinct CDR3 sequences, with more than 35% found just once. The source is a human donor in good health. Sequences were obtained from blood. The chain links TRBV12-3 or TRBV12-4 to TRBJ2-1; weak D call: TRBD1 (5 bases). The CDR3 here is CASSSVGADYNEQFF. CDR3 nucleotide sequence: TGTGCCAGCAGTTCAGTAGGGGCCGACTACAATGAGCAGTTCTTC.